Following are 32 T cell receptor beta chains from one sample sequenced in a study of cytomegalovirus exposure and HLA in healthy donors. Researchers ran the PCR with 60 Vbeta and 13 Jbeta primers. The data were produced by immunoSEQ multiplex PCR, yet TCRdb's version contains in-frame clones alone and is incomplete. The sample shows around 110,000 clones, roughly four fifths of them seen only once. Sequencing used PBMCs. The receptors were sampled from a woman aged 18-29 years in good health and CMV-seronegative.

As to this clone: The same CDR3 also results from other DNA sequences found in this sample. This chain links TRBV5-1 with TRBJ2-2; 9 bases fit TRBD2. The CDR3 runs to 14 residues. CDR1 is SGHRS, CDR2 YFSETQ, per germline. Trimming at V came to 1 base and at J to 5 bases, leaving 0 bases not matched to a gene. CDR3 in amino acids: CASSLSGGTGELFF. In DNA form, the CDR3 reads TGCGCCAGCAGCTTGAGCGGGGGGACCGGGGAGCTGTTTTTT.

The chain has TRBV7-9 and TRBJ2-7, with D possibly TRBD1 on 6 matching bases. Trimming pared 5 bases from V and 3 bases from J, leaving 23 bases between. From germline, CDR1 is SEHNR and CDR2 FQNEAQ (reference sequence). The CDR3 is 17 residues long. The CDR3 DNA sequence: TGTGCCAGCAGCCACCCCCACCCAAGACAGGACATCTACGAGCAGTACTTC. It translates to CASSHPHPRQDIYEQYF.

In this sample, this clone turned up once. This chain connects TRBV6-6 to TRBJ1-2; D ambiguous. The V gene's germline CDR1 is MNHNY and CDR2 SVGAGI (reference sequence). V gave up 0 bases and J gave up 3 bases, with 5 bases separating them. The CDR3 totals 13 residues. The CDR3 is CASSYSGYYGYTF. CDR3 bases: TGTGCCAGCAGTTACTCCGGGTACTATGGCTACACCTTC.

The V gene is TRBV28, the J gene TRBJ2-5, with 8 bases identical to TRBD1. The trim removed 0 bases at V and 3 bases at J, leaving 6 bases unmatched. The length of the CDR3 is 16 residues. Germline CDR1 and CDR2: MDHEN and SYDVKM. The CDR3 region has the DNA TGTGCCAGCAGTTTATGGGGCTCGACAGGGGAAGAGACCCAGTACTTC. Protein product: CASSLWGSTGEETQYF. Variable domain in full (rest from reference TRBV28 and TRBJ2-5): DVKVTQSSRYLVKRTGEKVFLECVQDMDHENMFWYRQDPGLGLRLIYFSYDVKMKEKGDIPEGYSVSREKKERFSLILESASTNQTSMYLCASSLWGSTGEETQYFGPGTRLLVL.

This clone showed up just once. The chain carries TRBV5-4 and TRBJ2-7; 10 bases fit TRBD1. Germline CDR1 SGHNT, CDR2 YYREEE (reference sequence). V shed 0 bases and J 5 bases; nucleotides not matched to a gene: 5. The CDR3 loop spans 15 amino acids. The CDR3 region is CASSLDGTGAHEQYF. For the CDR3, the DNA is TGTGCCAGCAGCTTGGACGGGACAGGGGCCCACGAGCAGTACTTC.

The CDR3 protein is CATSRDLSSGGDTDTQYF. The CDR3 DNA sequence: TGTGCCACCAGCAGAGATCTTTCTAGCGGGGGAGATACAGATACGCAGTATTTT. The rearrangement uses TRBV15 and TRBJ2-3; 10 positions match TRBD2. The CDR3 totals 18 residues. V was clipped by 0 bases and J by 3 bases; unmatched bases: 9. CDR1 is LNHNV and CDR2 is YYDKDF in the germline V gene (reference sequence).

V is TRBV7-2 and J is TRBJ1-1, with 8 bases lining up with TRBD1. V lost 1 base, J lost 0 bases, and 7 bases stayed unmatched. The germline V gene encodes CDR1 SGHTA and CDR2 FQGNSA. The CDR3 sequence is 17 residues long. CDR3 bases: TGTGCCAGCAGCTTAGTGGGGACAGGCCCCATGAACACTGAAGCTTTCTTT. It codes for CASSLVGTGPMNTEAFF.

There are a few counts of this clone. The CDR3 DNA follows: TGTGCCAGCAGTTTCCAGGGGCCCAATTCACCCCTCCACTTT. Its translation: CASSFQGPNSPLHF. The V gene is TRBV6-1, the J gene TRBJ1-6, with D maybe TRBD1 (6 bases). The CDR3 is 14 residues long. Germline CDR1 and CDR2: MNHNS and SASEGT. V was cut by 5 bases and J by 7 bases, with 12 bases left in between.

The chain has TRBV19 and TRBJ1-1; 10 positions match TRBD1. The CDR3 has 14 residues. V shed 10 bases, J shed 5 bases, and the junction held 10 bases outside the gene matches. Per germline, CDR1 LNHDA and CDR2 SQIVND (reference sequence). The CDR3 sequence: CATKTGGGGTEAFF. In DNA form, the CDR3 reads TGTGCCACCAAGACAGGGGGCGGAGGGACTGAAGCTTTCTTT.

This clone occurred a few times. This sample also contains other DNA sequences that code for the same CDR3. The chain has TRBV4-2 and TRBJ2-7; 12 bases align to TRBD1. J gave up 7 bases and V 3 bases, and 7 bases lay outside the gene matches. The CDR3 totals 15 residues. CDR1 is LGHNA and CDR2 is YNFKEQ in the germline V gene. The CDR3 DNA reads TGTGCCAGCAGCCACCCGGGACAGGGGGCTGATGAGCAGTACTTC. Protein product: CASSHPGQGADEQYF.

The chain has TRBV6-1 and TRBJ2-1; possible D gene TRBD1, 6 bases. The V gene's germline CDR1 is MNHNS and CDR2 SASEGT. This CDR3 comprises 15 residues. V lost 4 bases to trimming and J lost 10 bases, with 20 bases between them. CDR3 loop: CASSANLGTPHEQFF. CDR3 sequence (DNA): TGTGCCAGCAGTGCCAATCTCGGGACACCCCACGAGCAGTTCTTC.

The chain is built from TRBV4-1 and TRBJ1-1; TRBD1 aligns across 9 bases. CDR1 and CDR2 (germline): MGHRA, YSYEKL. CDR3 length equals 15 residues. V shed 4 bases and J 1 base; nucleotides not matched to a gene: 4. CDR3 bases: TGCGCCAGCAGCCGCTCGGGACAGGGGAACACTGAAGCTTTCTTT. It encodes CASSRSGQGNTEAFF.

The chain joins TRBV9 to TRBJ1-1; tentative D call: TRBD1 (6 bases). Trimming took 3 bases from V and 0 from J, leaving 9 bases between them. CDR1 and CDR2 (germline): SGDLS, YYNGEE. The CDR3 runs 14 residues. The CDR3 coding sequence is TGTGCCAGCAGCGCGGGACATGTGAACACTGAAGCTTTCTTT. It encodes CASSAGHVNTEAFF.

This chain links TRBV30 with TRBJ2-7, with a possible D match to TRBD2 (6 bases). The CDR3 totals 14 residues. The germline V gene encodes CDR1 GTSNPN and CDR2 SVGIG (reference sequence). Trimming stripped 5 bases from V and 7 bases from J, with 21 bases between. The CDR3: CAWGGSWAPGEQYF. In DNA form, the CDR3 reads TGTGCCTGGGGGGGGAGTTGGGCGCCGGGAGAGCAGTACTTC.

This clone appeared a few times. The chain employs TRBV2 and TRBJ2-7; TRBD2 agrees at 10 bases. V gave up 5 bases and J gave up 6 bases; unmatched junction bases: 4. The CDR3 spans 13 residues. Per the germline V gene, CDR1 is SNHLY and CDR2 is FYNNEI. CDR3 protein: CASSRTSGGEQYF. The CDR3 DNA is TGTGCCAGCAGTCGGACTAGCGGAGGCGAGCAGTACTTC.

The chain recombines TRBV2 with TRBJ2-5, with 7 bases fitting TRBD1. Germline V gene data show CDR1 as SNHLY and CDR2 as FYNNEI. After removal of 7 bases from V and 0 bases from J, the junction contained 5 bases not matched to a gene. This CDR3 region has 14 residues. CDR3 nucleotide sequence: TGTGCCAGCATAATAGACAGGGACCAAGAGACCCAGTACTTC. Protein sequence: CASIIDRDQETQYF.

V is TRBV5-1 and J is TRBJ2-6, with D hard to call. Trimming took off 2 bases at V and 0 bases at J, with 6 bases between the two ends. The CDR3 contains 15 residues. CDR1 and CDR2 from the germline V gene are SGHRS and YFSETQ. The CDR3 here is CASSFRFSGANVLTF. In DNA, the CDR3 is TGCGCCAGCAGCTTCCGGTTCTCTGGGGCCAACGTCCTGACTTTC.

The chain joins TRBV10-1 to TRBJ1-1; D possibly corresponds to TRBD1 (5 bases). Germline V gene lookup returns CDR1 WNHNN and CDR2 SYGVQD (reference sequence). The CDR3 length is 14 residues. V was clipped by 6 bases and J by 1 base, with 12 bases between them. The CDR3 DNA is TGCGCCAGCAGGTCGACAGAAGAGAACACTGAAGCTTTCTTT. This encodes CASRSTEENTEAFF.

The chain carries TRBV28 and TRBJ2-1; possible D gene TRBD1, 5 bases. This CDR3 comprises 11 residues. V gave up 4 bases and J gave up 8 bases, with 6 bases separating them. In germline, CDR1 is MDHEN, CDR2 SYDVKM. CDR3 region: CASSSRDEQFF. DNA of the CDR3: TGTGCCAGCAGTTCCAGGGATGAGCAGTTCTTC.

This sequence joins TRBV29-1 and TRBJ2-1, with D possibly matching TRBD1 (6 bases). Trimming left V 7 bases short and J 9 bases short, with 16 bases between. This CDR3 comprises 12 residues. Germline assignment: CDR1 SQVTM and CDR2 ANQGSEA. The CDR3 here is CSARRGSGEQFF. The CDR3 nucleotides read TGCAGCGCCCGAAGGGGGTCAGGTGAGCAGTTCTTC.

V is TRBV5-1 and J is TRBJ1-1; D is perhaps TRBD1 (6 bases). V was cut by 0 bases and J by 1 base, with 10 bases left in between. Looked up from germline, CDR1 is SGHRS and CDR2 is YFSETQ. The CDR3 is 15 residues long. The CDR3 protein is CASSLVVRGNTEAFF. As DNA, the CDR3 is TGCGCCAGCAGCTTGGTAGTCAGGGGGAACACTGAAGCTTTCTTT.

The sample holds a few counts of this clone. This chain joins TRBV7-8 and TRBJ1-5, with a weak D call TRBD1 (5 bases). V gave up 1 base and J gave up 6 bases, with 13 bases separating them. Germline CDR1 reads SGHVS; CDR2 reads FQNEAQ. The CDR3 contains 15 residues. In DNA, the CDR3 is TGTGCCAGCAGCTTAGTAGGTACAGGAAGTCAGCCCCAGCATTTT. This codes for CASSLVGTGSQPQHF. Full variable domain (remainder filled in from reference TRBV7-8 and TRBJ1-5): GAGVSQSPRYKVAKRGQDVALRCDPISGHVSLFWYQQALGQGPEFLTYFQNEAQLDKSGLPSDRFFAERPEGSVSTLKIQRTQQEDSAVYLCASSLVGTGSQPQHFGDGTRLSIL.

This clone was found a few times. V and J are TRBV7-9 and TRBJ2-7, with TRBD1 matching 7 bases. Germline V gene lookup returns CDR1 SEHNR and CDR2 FQNEAQ (reference sequence). The CDR3 is 12 residues long. V dropped 6 bases and J dropped 3; count of bases not matched to a gene: 2. CDR3 residues: CASRGDSYEQYF. For the CDR3, the DNA is TGTGCCAGCAGAGGGGACAGCTACGAGCAGTACTTC.

This clone has more than one count but fewer than ten. The J gene is TRBJ1-1, the V gene TRBV6-5; D gene ambiguous. Germline V lookup: CDR1 MNHEY, CDR2 SVGAGI. The CDR3 length is 15 residues. V was trimmed by 5 bases and J by 0 bases, leaving 13 bases between them. DNA for the CDR3: TGTGCCAGCAGTCCACGTATCGGGGTGAACACTGAAGCTTTCTTT. Amino acids: CASSPRIGVNTEAFF.

The chain has TRBV5-1 and TRBJ2-2; TRBD2 agrees at 13 bases. J was trimmed by 6 bases and V by 3 bases; bases with no gene match: 5. There are 16 residues in the CDR3. Germline CDR1 is SGHRS and CDR2 is YFSETQ. The CDR3 DNA reads TGCGCCAGCAGCTCGGGACTAGCGGGAATATCCGGGGAGCTGTTTTTT. As protein: CASSSGLAGISGELFF.

The gene calls are TRBV10-3 and TRBJ1-6, with D possibly being TRBD1 (6 bases). The CDR3 covers 14 residues. Trimming left V 4 bases short and J 10 bases short, with 14 bases between. Germline V gene sequence: CDR1 ENHRY, CDR2 SYGVKD. CDR3 nucleotide sequence: TGTGCCATCAGTGCCACAGGGTGGGACTCACCCCTCCACTTT. This translates into CAISATGWDSPLHF.

The chain has TRBV28 and TRBJ2-2; D gene ambiguous. Trimming took off 5 bases at V and 5 bases at J, with 6 bases between the two ends. This CDR3 region has 12 residues. Germline CDR1 is MDHEN and CDR2 is SYDVKM. This chain's CDR3 is CASSIRTGELFF. The CDR3 nucleotides read TGTGCCAGCAGTATCCGGACCGGGGAGCTGTTTTTT.

The rearrangement links TRBV4-1 to TRBJ1-1; TRBD1 is a possible D gene (5 bases). Germline CDR1 reads MGHRA; CDR2 reads YSYEKL. There are 13 residues in the CDR3. V was shortened by 1 base and J by 3 bases, with 6 bases between the two germline ends. DNA of the CDR3: TGCGCCAGCAGCCAAGGCAGGGACACTGAAGCTTTCTTT. This encodes CASSQGRDTEAFF.

This chain joins TRBV28 and TRBJ1-5; 11 bases line up with TRBD1. The J segment lost 5 bases and the V segment lost 3 bases, leaving 9 bases of the junction unmatched. This CDR3 has 17 amino acids. CDR1 and CDR2 (germline): MDHEN, SYDVKM. This chain's CDR3 is CASSLGVRGQGDQPQHF. The CDR3 DNA reads TGTGCCAGCAGTTTGGGGGTTCGGGGACAGGGGGATCAGCCCCAGCATTTT.

The J gene is TRBJ2-1, the V gene TRBV7-3; TRBD2 agrees at 10 bases. V lost 2 bases and J lost 9; bases outside the gene matches: 10. CDR3 length: 16 residues. The V gene's germline CDR1 is SGHTA and CDR2 FQGTGA. The CDR3 DNA reads as TGTGCCAGCAGCTTAGAACGGGGAGCGGGGGGGTTTGAGCAGTTCTTC. Its protein product is CASSLERGAGGFEQFF.

The chain couples TRBV6-5 to TRBJ1-1, with 7 bases lining up with TRBD1. CDR1 and CDR2 from the germline V gene are MNHEY and SVGAGI. V gave up 0 bases and J gave up 4 bases; unmatched junction bases: 5. This CDR3 spans 15 amino acids. CDR3 residues: CASSYSTGSFTEAFF. In DNA form, the CDR3 reads TGTGCCAGCAGTTACTCGACAGGGTCTTTCACTGAAGCTTTCTTT.

The V call is TRBV27, the J call TRBJ2-5; 10 nucleotides align to TRBD2. Germline V gene data show CDR1 as MNHEY and CDR2 as SMNVEV (reference sequence). V gave up 4 bases and J gave up 5 bases; unmatched junction bases: 16. The CDR3 spans 18 residues. CDR3 nucleotide sequence: TGTGCCAGCAGTTCCCGGAGCGGGGGGGCCACCCTCGGGGAGACCCAGTACTTC. Translation gives CASSSRSGGATLGETQYF.